This entry lists 4 T cell receptor beta chains sequenced from one sample in a study of blood T cell repertoires in COVID-19. TCRdb's table, derived via immunoSEQ multiplex PCR, lists solely in-frame clones and lacks some. The table shows 110,000 to 150,000 clones, with 85% to 90% occurring only once. Sequenced material: peripheral blood. The receptor source for this set is a woman in her sixties or seventies with active COVID-19.

The chain combines TRBV23-1 with TRBJ2-5, with 16 bases fitting TRBD2. TRBV23-1 is marked as an open reading frame, function uncertain. With V trimmed by 10 bases and J by 2 bases, 4 bases remained unmatched. The CDR3 sequence is 15 residues long. CDR3 protein: CATGTSGGVQETQYF. CDR3 bases: TGCGCCACCGGGACTAGCGGGGGGGTACAAGAGACCCAGTACTTC.

This rearrangement joins TRBV4-2 to TRBJ2-1; 9 bases align to TRBD2. Germline CDR1 reads LGHNA; CDR2 reads YNFKEQ. CDR3 size: 19 residues. V was clipped by 0 bases and J by 2 bases; unmatched bases: 11. The CDR3 DNA is TGTGCCAGCAGCCAAGATCTAGCGGGATCCGCCCGTGCCTACAATGAGCAGTTCTTC. Protein product: CASSQDLAGSARAYNEQFF.

The V gene is TRBV18, the J gene TRBJ1-5, with TRBD1 matching over 7 bases. V lost 3 bases to trimming and J lost 7 bases; unmatched junction nucleotides: 3. CDR1 and CDR2 from the germline V gene are KGHSH and LQKENI. The CDR3 extends over 13 amino acids. The CDR3 sequence is CASSPDREQPQHF. The CDR3 bases are TGTGCCAGCTCACCCGACAGGGAACAGCCCCAGCATTTT.

The rearrangement uses TRBV7-6 and TRBJ2-1; 8 nucleotides agree with TRBD1. CDR1 and CDR2 (germline): SGHVS, FNYEAQ. V trimming: 3 bases; J trimming: 6 bases; junction bases outside the gene matches: 7. This CDR3 has 15 residues. CDR3 sequence (DNA): TGTGCCAGCAGCTTGATACAGGGGGACGGCAATGAGCAGTTCTTC. This encodes CASSLIQGDGNEQFF.